These T cell receptor beta chains were read from a single sample in a study of radiation and T cells in renal cell carcinoma. The data were produced by immunoSEQ multiplex PCR, yet TCRdb's version contains in-frame clones alone and is incomplete. Of approximately 150,000 clones in the sample, about 88% were seen once. Source: blood, taken from a patient whose treatment included radiotherapy and nephrectomy. The source of these receptors is a woman between 70 and 85 years old with renal cell carcinoma. The CDR3 runs from the conserved cysteine through the conserved F or W. Fields, in order: J gene, V gene, clone size, D gene, CDR3 DNA, CDR3 protein. The D gene is left open where the match is weak. The size entry is marked missing in some rows and otherwise reads once, few, many or a size class.

TRBJ2-5 | TRBV5-6 | . | TRBD2 | TGTGCCAGCAGCTTTTTCTTAGCGGGGGGGCAGGGCCAAGAGACCCAGTACTTC | CASSFFLAGGQGQETQYF
TRBJ2-5 | TRBV11-3 | . | TRBD2 | TGTGCCAGCAGCCATAGCGGGATAGCGTCCAAGACCCAGTACTTC | CASSHSGIASKTQYF
TRBJ2-4 | TRBV4-1 | . | TRBD1 | TGCGCCAGCAGCCAAGCCGGGACAGAGGCGTACATTCAGTACTTC | CASSQAGTEAYIQYF
TRBJ1-5 | TRBV6-1 | . | . | TGTGCCAGCGCCACCCGAGGAGGGAATCAGCCCCAGCATTTT | CASATRGGNQPQHF
TRBJ1-6 | TRBV28 | . | . | TGTGCCAGCAGTATCGACGCTAGCTCCTATAATTCACCCCTCCACTTT | CASSIDASSYNSPLHF
TRBJ1-4 | TRBV28 | once | . | TGTGCCAGCAGTTTATGGGGGGGGCTGGGTGAAAAACTGTTTTTT | CASSLWGGLGEKLFF
TRBJ2-1 | TRBV5-4 | . | TRBD1 | TGTGCCAGCAGTAAGACAGGGGGCTTCCCCAATGAGCAGTTCTTC | CASSKTGGFPNEQFF
TRBJ2-7 | TRBV11-2 | . | TRBD2 | TGTGCCAGCAGCCTGAGACTAGCGGGGGATAGTCCTGACGAGCAGTACTTC | CASSLRLAGDSPDEQYF
TRBJ2-7 | TRBV1 | . | . | TGCACCAGCAGCACGAGCGGGGGGCTAGAGCAGTACTTC | CTSSTSGGLEQYF
TRBJ2-1 | TRBV6-4 | . | TRBD2 | TGTGCCAGCAGTGGGGGAGCGGGGGGCAGAGTGCAAAAGTTCTTC | CASSGGAGGRVQKFF
TRBJ2-7 | TRBV30 | . | . | TGTGCCTGGAGTGTAGAGGGTGGCTACGAGCAGTACTTC | CAWSVEGGYEQYF
TRBJ2-1 | TRBV11-2 | . | TRBD2 | TGTGCCAGCAGCCCACGGATTAGCGGGGGGGCAACCAATGAGCAGTTCTTC | CASSPRISGGATNEQFF
TRBJ1-4 | TRBV10-3 | . | TRBD1 | TGTGCCATCAGAAGACAGGGGAAAGGGGAAAAACTGTTTTTT | CAIRRQGKGEKLFF
TRBJ1-1 | TRBV7-9 | . | . | TGTGCCAGCAGCTTAGAGGGGAGCACTGAAGCTTTCTTT | CASSLEGSTEAFF
TRBJ2-1 | TRBV29-1 | . | . | TGCAGCGTAAGAGAAAGCTCCTACAATGAGCAGTTCTTC | CSVRESSYNEQFF
TRBJ1-5 | TRBV19 | . | TRBD1 | TGTGCCAGTAGTGAGACAGGGGATAGCAATCAGCCCCAGCATTTT | CASSETGDSNQPQHF
TRBJ1-3 | TRBV21-1 | . | . | TGTGCCAGCAGCCCCCACCCTGGCCGAGGGGGTTTGTCTGGAAACACCATATATTTT | CASSPHPGRGGLSGNTIYF
TRBJ1-5 | TRBV30 | . | TRBD1 | TGTGCCTGGAGTTACGACAGGGCGGGACAGCCCCAGCATTTT | CAWSYDRAGQPQHF
TRBJ2-3 | TRBV5-1 | . | TRBD1 | TGCGCCAGCAGCCCATTGACAGGGGGCGCAGATACGCAGTATTTT | CASSPLTGGADTQYF
TRBJ1-6 | TRBV19 | . | TRBD1 | TGTGCCAGTAGTGACACAGGGGGAAAAAATTCACCCCTCCACTTT | CASSDTGGKNSPLHF
TRBJ1-5 | TRBV15 | . | . | TGTGCCACCAGCAGAGATCGGGGAAGCAATCAGCCCCAGCATTTT | CATSRDRGSNQPQHF
TRBJ1-5 | TRBV1 | . | . | TGCACCAGCAGCCCACCCGGACAGACAGGGGCGCGGTATCAGCCCCAGCATTTT | CTSSPPGQTGARYQPQHF
TRBJ2-2 | TRBV19 | few | . | TGTGCCAGTAGTATCGGCCCCGGGGTTACCGGGGAGCTGTTTTTT | CASSIGPGVTGELFF
TRBJ1-6 | TRBV6-1 | . | . | TGTGCCAGCAGTGAAGGGCCAGGCCCCAATTCACCCCTCCACTTT | CASSEGPGPNSPLHF
TRBJ1-1 | TRBV5-1 | . | TRBD1 | TGCGCCAGCAGCCCAGGGGGCGCGGGCACTGAAGCTTTCTTT | CASSPGGAGTEAFF
TRBJ1-1 | TRBV9 | . | TRBD1 | TGTGCCAGCAGCGATGCCGGGACAGGGGCCACTGAAGCTTTCTTT | CASSDAGTGATEAFF
TRBJ2-7 | TRBV2 | . | TRBD1 | TGTGCCAGCAGTAAGGACAGGGACCCTCTGGGCCAATTC | CASSKDRDPLGQF
TRBJ1-6 | TRBV25-1 | . | TRBD1 | TGTGCCAGCAGTGAAAGCACAGGGGGTAATTCACCCCTCCACTTT | CASSESTGGNSPLHF
TRBJ2-5 | TRBV5-1 | . | . | TGCGCCAGCAGCTTGGAGTCCAGGACAGAGACCCAGTACTTC | CASSLESRTETQYF